The text below deals with one T cell receptor beta chain. The data were obtained in a study of control samples from healthy donors and cancer patients. The CDR3 contains 15 residues. Germline V gene lookup returns CDR1 KGHDR and CDR2 SFDVKD. Trimming cost V 6 bases and J 5 bases; bases outside gene matches: 8. Clones were read by immunoSEQ multiplex PCR, and TCRdb kept only the in-frame ones, dropping some. Of more than 100,000 clones in the sample, roughly 86% are singletons; the top ten hold under 9%. Sequencing input: PBMCs. The chain combines TRBV24-1 with TRBJ2-5, with 10 bases that match TRBD1. The clonotype originates from a man aged 50-60 years with head and neck cancer. CDR3 sequence: CATSTRTGGRETQYF. CDR3 coding DNA: TGTGCCACCAGTACGAGGACAGGGGGACGGGAGACCCAGTACTTC.